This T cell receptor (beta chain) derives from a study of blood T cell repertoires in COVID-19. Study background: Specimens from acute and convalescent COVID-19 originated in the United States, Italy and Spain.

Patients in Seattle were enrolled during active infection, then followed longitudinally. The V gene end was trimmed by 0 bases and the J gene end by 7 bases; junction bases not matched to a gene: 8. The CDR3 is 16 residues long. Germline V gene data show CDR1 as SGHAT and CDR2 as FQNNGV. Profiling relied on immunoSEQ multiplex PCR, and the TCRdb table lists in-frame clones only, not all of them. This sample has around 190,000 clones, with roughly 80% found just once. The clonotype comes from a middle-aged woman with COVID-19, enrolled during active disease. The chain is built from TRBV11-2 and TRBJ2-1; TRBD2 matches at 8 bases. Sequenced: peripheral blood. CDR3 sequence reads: CASSLEPPGGANEQFF. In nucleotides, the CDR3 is TGTGCCAGCAGCTTAGAGCCCCCGGGAGGGGCAAATGAGCAGTTCTTC. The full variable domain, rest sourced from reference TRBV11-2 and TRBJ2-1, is EAGVAQSPRYKIIEKRQSVAFWCNPISGHATLYWYQQILGQGPKLLIQFQNNGVVDDSQLPKDRFSAERLKGVDSTLKIQPAKLEDSAVYLCASSLEPPGGANEQFFGPGTRLTVL.